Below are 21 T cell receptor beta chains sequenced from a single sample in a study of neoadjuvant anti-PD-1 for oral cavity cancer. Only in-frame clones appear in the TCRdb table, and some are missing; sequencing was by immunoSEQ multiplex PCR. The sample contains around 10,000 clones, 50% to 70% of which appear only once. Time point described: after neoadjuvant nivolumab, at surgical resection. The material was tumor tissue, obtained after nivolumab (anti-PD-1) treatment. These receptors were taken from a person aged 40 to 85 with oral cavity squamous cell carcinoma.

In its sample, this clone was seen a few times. The CDR3 here is CAIGPPMNSGANVLTF. The CDR3 nucleotides are TGTGCCATCGGACCGCCGATGAACTCTGGGGCCAACGTCCTGACTTTC. V usage is TRBV10-3 and J usage is TRBJ2-6; D unclear. This CDR3 has 16 amino acids. Germline CDR1 and CDR2: ENHRY and SYGVKD. V was pared by 8 bases and J by 0 bases, with 14 bases between.

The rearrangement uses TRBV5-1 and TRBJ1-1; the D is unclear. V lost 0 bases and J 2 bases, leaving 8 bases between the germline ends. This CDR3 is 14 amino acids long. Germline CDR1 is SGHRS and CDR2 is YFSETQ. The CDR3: CASSLEGQNTEAFF. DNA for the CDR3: TGCGCCAGCAGCTTGGAAGGGCAAAACACTGAAGCTTTCTTT.

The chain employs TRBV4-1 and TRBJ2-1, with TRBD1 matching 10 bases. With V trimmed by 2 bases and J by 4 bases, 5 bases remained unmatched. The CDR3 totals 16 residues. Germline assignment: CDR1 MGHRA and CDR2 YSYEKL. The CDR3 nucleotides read TGCGCCAGCAGCCAAACCGGGACAGGGGTTTACAATGAGCAGTTCTTC. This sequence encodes CASSQTGTGVYNEQFF.

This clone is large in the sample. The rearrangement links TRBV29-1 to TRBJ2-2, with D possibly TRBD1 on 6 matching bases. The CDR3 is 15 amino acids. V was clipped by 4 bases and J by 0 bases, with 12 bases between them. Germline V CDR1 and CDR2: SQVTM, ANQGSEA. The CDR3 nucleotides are TGCAGCGTTGTAACAGGGTGGTCGAACACCGGGGAGCTGTTTTTT. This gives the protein CSVVTGWSNTGELFF.

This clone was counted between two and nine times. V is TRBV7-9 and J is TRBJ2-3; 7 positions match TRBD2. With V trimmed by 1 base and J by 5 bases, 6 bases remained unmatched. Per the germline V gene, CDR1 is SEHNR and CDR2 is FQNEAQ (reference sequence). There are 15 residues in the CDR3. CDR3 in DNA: TGTGCCAGCAGCTTAGAGACGGGGGGAAGAGATACGCAGTATTTT. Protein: CASSLETGGRDTQYF. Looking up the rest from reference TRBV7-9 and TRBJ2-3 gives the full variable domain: DTGVSQNPRHKITKRGQNVTFRCDPISEHNRLYWYRQTLGQGPEFLTYFQNEAQLEKSRLLSDRFSAERPKGSFSTLEIQRTEQGDSAMYLCASSLETGGRDTQYFGPGTRLTVL.

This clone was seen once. DNA of the CDR3: TGTGCCAGCAGACCCGTCAGACTAGCGGGAGCAACAGATACGCAGTATTTT. Amino acid sequence: CASRPVRLAGATDTQYF. V and J are TRBV27 and TRBJ2-3; TRBD2 agrees at 12 bases. Germline V gene data show CDR1 as MNHEY and CDR2 as SMNVEV (reference sequence). After removal of 6 bases from V and 3 bases from J, the junction contained 10 bases not matched to a gene. CDR3 length: 17 amino acids.

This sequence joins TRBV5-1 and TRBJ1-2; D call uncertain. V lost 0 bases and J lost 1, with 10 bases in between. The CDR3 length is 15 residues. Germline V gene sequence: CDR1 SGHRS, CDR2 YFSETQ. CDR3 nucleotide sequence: TGCGCCAGCAGCTTGGCACCAGAAATTAACTATGGCTACACCTTC. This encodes CASSLAPEINYGYTF. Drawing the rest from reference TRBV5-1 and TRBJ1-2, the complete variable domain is KAGVTQTPRYLIKTRGQQVTLSCSPISGHRSVSWYQQTPGQGLQFLFEYFSETQRNKGNFPGRFSGRQFSNSRSEMNVSTLELGDSALYLCASSLAPEINYGYTFGSGTRLTVV.

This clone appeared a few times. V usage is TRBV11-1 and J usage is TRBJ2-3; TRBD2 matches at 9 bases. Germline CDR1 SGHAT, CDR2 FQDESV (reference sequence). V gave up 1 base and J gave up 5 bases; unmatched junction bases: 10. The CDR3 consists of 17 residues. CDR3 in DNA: TGTGCCAGCAGCTTAGGTCTCGGCGGGGGGGCCGGAGATACGCAGTATTTT. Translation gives CASSLGLGGGAGDTQYF. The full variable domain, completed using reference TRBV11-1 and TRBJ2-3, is EAEVAQSPRYKITEKSQAVAFWCDPISGHATLYWYRQILGQGPELLVQFQDESVVDDSQLPKDRFSAERLKGVDSTLKIQPAELGDSAMYLCASSLGLGGGAGDTQYFGPGTRLTVL.

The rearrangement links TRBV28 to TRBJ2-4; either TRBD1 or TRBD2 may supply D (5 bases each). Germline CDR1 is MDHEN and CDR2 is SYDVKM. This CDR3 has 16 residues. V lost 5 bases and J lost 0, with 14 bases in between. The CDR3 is CASSLGGPLAKNIQYF. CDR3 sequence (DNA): TGTGCCAGCAGTCTTGGGGGACCTCTAGCCAAAAACATTCAGTACTTC.

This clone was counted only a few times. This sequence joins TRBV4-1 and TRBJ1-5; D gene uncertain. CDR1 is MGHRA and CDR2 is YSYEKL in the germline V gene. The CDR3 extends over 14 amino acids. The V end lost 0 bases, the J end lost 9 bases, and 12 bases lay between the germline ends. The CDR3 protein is CASSQEPAEPPQHF. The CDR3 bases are TGCGCCAGCAGCCAAGAGCCAGCCGAGCCGCCCCAGCATTTT.

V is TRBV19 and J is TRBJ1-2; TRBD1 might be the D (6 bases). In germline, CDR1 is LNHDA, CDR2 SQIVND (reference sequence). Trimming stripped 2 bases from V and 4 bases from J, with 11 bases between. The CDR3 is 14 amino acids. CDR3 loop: CASSISDSFYGYTF. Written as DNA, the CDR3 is TGTGCCAGTAGTATATCGGACAGCTTCTATGGCTACACCTTC.

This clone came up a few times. The CDR3 coding sequence is TGTGCCAGCAGCGTATTCGGGGGCGCGAACACCGGGGAGCTGTTTTTT. Amino acids: CASSVFGGANTGELFF. The chain has TRBV9 and TRBJ2-2, with D perhaps matching TRBD1 or TRBD2 (6 bases each). CDR3 length: 16 residues. Germline-derived CDR1 and CDR2 are SGDLS and YYNGEE. The ends were cut back, 1 base at V and 0 bases at J, with 10 bases in the middle.

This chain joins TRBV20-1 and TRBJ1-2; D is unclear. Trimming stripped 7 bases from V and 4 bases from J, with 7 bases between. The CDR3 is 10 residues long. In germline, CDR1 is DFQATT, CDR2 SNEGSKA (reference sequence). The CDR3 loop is CSVFVYGYTF. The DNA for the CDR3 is TGCAGTGTCTTTGTCTATGGCTACACCTTC.

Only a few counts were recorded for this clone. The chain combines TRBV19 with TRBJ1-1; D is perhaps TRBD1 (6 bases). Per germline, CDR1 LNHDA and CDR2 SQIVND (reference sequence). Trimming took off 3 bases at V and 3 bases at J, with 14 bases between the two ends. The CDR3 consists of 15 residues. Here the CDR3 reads CASSIWAPGDTEAFF. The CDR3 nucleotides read TGTGCCAGTAGTATTTGGGCCCCAGGGGACACTGAAGCTTTCTTT.

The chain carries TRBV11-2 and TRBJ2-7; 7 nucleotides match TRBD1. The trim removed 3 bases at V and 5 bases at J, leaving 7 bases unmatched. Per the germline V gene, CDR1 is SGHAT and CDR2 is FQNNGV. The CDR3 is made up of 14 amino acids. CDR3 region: CASSFTQGTDEQYF. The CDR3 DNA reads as TGTGCCAGCAGCTTCACGCAGGGGACAGACGAGCAGTACTTC.

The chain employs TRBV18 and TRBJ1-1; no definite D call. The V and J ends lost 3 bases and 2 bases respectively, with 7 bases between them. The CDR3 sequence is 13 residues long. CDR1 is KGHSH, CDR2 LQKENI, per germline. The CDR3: CASSPGLNTEAFF. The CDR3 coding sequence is TGTGCCAGCTCACCGGGGTTAAACACTGAAGCTTTCTTT. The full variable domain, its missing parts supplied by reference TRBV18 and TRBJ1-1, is NAGVMQNPRHLVRRRGQEARLRCSPMKGHSHVYWYRQLPEEGLKFMVYLQKENIIDESGMPKERFSAEFPKEGPSILRIQQVVRGDSAAYFCASSPGLNTEAFFGQGTRLTVV.

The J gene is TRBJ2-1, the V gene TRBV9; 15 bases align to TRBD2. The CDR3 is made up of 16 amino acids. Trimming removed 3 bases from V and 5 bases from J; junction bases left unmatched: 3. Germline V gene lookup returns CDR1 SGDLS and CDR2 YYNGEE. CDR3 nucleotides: TGTGCCAGCAGCGGAGGACTAGCGGGGGGGCACAATGAGCAGTTCTTC. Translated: CASSGGLAGGHNEQFF.

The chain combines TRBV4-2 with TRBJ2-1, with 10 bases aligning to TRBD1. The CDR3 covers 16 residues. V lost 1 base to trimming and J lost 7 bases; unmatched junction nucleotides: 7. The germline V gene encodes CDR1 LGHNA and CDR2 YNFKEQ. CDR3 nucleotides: TGTGCCAGCAGCCAAGTTGGGACAGGGGTAAGGAATGAGCAGTTCTTC. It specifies CASSQVGTGVRNEQFF.

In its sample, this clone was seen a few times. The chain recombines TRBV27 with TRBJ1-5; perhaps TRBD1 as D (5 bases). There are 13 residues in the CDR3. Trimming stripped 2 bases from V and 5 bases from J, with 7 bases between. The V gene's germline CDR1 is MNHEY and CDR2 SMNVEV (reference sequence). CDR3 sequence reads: CASSLTGDQPQHF. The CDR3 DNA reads TGTGCCAGCAGTTTAACGGGGGATCAGCCCCAGCATTTT.

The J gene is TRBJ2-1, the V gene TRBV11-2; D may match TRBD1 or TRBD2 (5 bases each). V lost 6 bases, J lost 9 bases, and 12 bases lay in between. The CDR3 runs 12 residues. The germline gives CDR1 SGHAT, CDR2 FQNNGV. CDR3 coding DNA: TGTGCCAGCAGTCTCCCGGGGCGTGAGCAGTTCTTC. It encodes CASSLPGREQFF. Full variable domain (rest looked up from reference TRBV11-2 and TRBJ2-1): EAGVAQSPRYKIIEKRQSVAFWCNPISGHATLYWYQQILGQGPKLLIQFQNNGVVDDSQLPKDRFSAERLKGVDSTLKIQPAKLEDSAVYLCASSLPGREQFFGPGTRLTVL.

CDR3 coding DNA: TGTGCCAGCAGCTTGGCGGGACAGGGTATAGCTAACTATGGCTACACCTTC. Amino acid sequence: CASSLAGQGIANYGYTF. The chain carries TRBV5-5 and TRBJ1-2; 9 positions agree with TRBD1. CDR1 is SGHKS, CDR2 YYEKEE, per germline (reference sequence). The CDR3 spans 17 residues. V dropped 0 bases and J dropped 0; count of bases not matched to a gene: 6.